These T cell receptor beta chains were read from a single sample in a study of TIL therapy for anti-PD-1-resistant metastatic lung cancer. Assay used: immunoSEQ multiplex PCR; TCRdb lists only in-frame clones, some missing. Found here are about 50,000 clones, about 80% of them singletons; the top ten hold 4% to 5.5%. The sample was blood, taken at baseline. The receptors stem from a woman between 25 and 80 years old with non-small cell lung cancer. The CDR3 runs from the conserved cysteine through the conserved F or W. The order of the fields is J gene, D gene, clone size, V gene, CDR3 DNA, CDR3 protein. The D gene is left open where the match is weak. Not all rows give a size; the values are once, few, many and, for expanded clones, a class.

TRBJ1-2 | . | . | TRBV4-1 | TGCGCCAGCAGCCAGTTCCCGTGGAGGGGCCCAGTGGGCTACACCTTC | CASSQFPWRGPVGYTF
TRBJ2-5 | TRBD2 | . | TRBV30 | TGTGCCTGGAGTGTAACTGGCGGGGGGGCCAACCAAGAGACCCAGTACTTC | CAWSVTGGGANQETQYF
TRBJ2-5 | . | . | TRBV6-6 | TGTGCCAGCAGTTACTCGCGGACAAAAGAGACCCAGTACTTC | CASSYSRTKETQYF
TRBJ1-1 | . | . | TRBV30 | TGTGCCTGGAGTGATTTGTACAGGGTATTTTACACTGAAGCTTTCTTT | CAWSDLYRVFYTEAFF
TRBJ2-7 | TRBD2 | . | TRBV9 | TGTGCCAGCAGCGCCCAACCGACTAGCGGGGGGCCACTGTACTTC | CASSAQPTSGGPLYF
TRBJ2-3 | . | . | TRBV27 | TGTGCCAGCAGTACCCCGTTTGGGGTGGGCACAGATACGCAGTATTTT | CASSTPFGVGTDTQYF
TRBJ2-7 | . | . | TRBV5-5 | TGTGCCAGCAGCTTGGACATCTACGAGCAGTACTTC | CASSLDIYEQYF
TRBJ1-1 | . | . | TRBV11-2 | TGTGCCAGCAGCCCGATTCAAGGGGTGAACACTGAAGCTTTCTTT | CASSPIQGVNTEAFF
TRBJ2-1 | . | . | TRBV6-6 | TGTGCCAGCAGTTCTCAGGGCGATGAGCAGTTCTTC | CASSSQGDEQFF
TRBJ1-1 | . | . | TRBV7-2 | TGTGCCAGCAGCTCTCCGCTTTCATTAAACACTGAAGCTTTCTTT | CASSSPLSLNTEAFF
TRBJ2-7 | . | . | TRBV5-1 | TGCGCCAGCAGCTTGGCGGGTGACAAACCCTACGAGCAGTACTTC | CASSLAGDKPYEQYF
TRBJ1-4 | . | . | TRBV18 | TGTGCCAGCTCCCCTAACTCCTTACAGGGCGGAGGTGAAAAACTGTTTTTT | CASSPNSLQGGGEKLFF
TRBJ1-3 | TRBD1 | once | TRBV7-8 | TGTGCCAGCAGCTTAGTTTCGGACGGGACAGCTGGAAACACCATATATTTT | CASSLVSDGTAGNTIYF
TRBJ1-1 | . | . | TRBV7-2 | TGTGCCAGCAGCTCCCAACGGAGGGGTGAAGCTTTCTTT | CASSSQRRGEAFF
TRBJ2-1 | . | . | TRBV5-6 | TGTGCCAGCAGCTTGCCCTTGGGGCCTGGGTTCTTC | CASSLPLGPGFF
TRBJ1-5 | . | few | TRBV6-5 | TGTGCCAGCAGTTACTCCGGGTATAGCAATCAGCCCCAGCATTTT | CASSYSGYSNQPQHF
TRBJ2-7 | . | . | TRBV10-3 | TGTGCCATCAGTGAGTCAGGGGGGGTATTATCCTACGAGCAGTACTTC | CAISESGGVLSYEQYF
TRBJ1-5 | . | few | TRBV4-1 | TGCGCCAGCAGCCAAGGTTCATCAGGGGCGCCCCAGCATTTT | CASSQGSSGAPQHF
TRBJ2-5 | . | once | TRBV6-5 | TGTGCCGCGGGCCGGGGGAGTGAGACCCAGTACTTC | CAAGRGSETQYF
TRBJ1-2 | TRBD1 | once | TRBV23-1 | TGCGCCAGCACCCACAGGGGGCGCGGGGTAACAGGGTATGGCTACACCTTC | CASTHRGRGVTGYGYTF
TRBJ1-6 | TRBD1 | . | TRBV5-4 | TGTGCCAGCAGAAACAAACACAGGGGGAGCTATAATTCACCCCTCCACTTT | CASRNKHRGSYNSPLHF
TRBJ1-5 | . | . | TRBV6-5 | TGTGCCAGCAGTTCGCGAAGTAGCAATCAGCCCCAGCATTTT | CASSSRSSNQPQHF
TRBJ2-5 | . | . | TRBV6-6 | TGTGCCAGCAGTGTCGACAGGAGAGAAGAGACCCAGTACTTC | CASSVDRREETQYF
TRBJ1-2 | . | once | TRBV15 | TGTGCCACCAGCTCCAGAACCGGGACCTATGGCTACACCTTC | CATSSRTGTYGYTF
TRBJ1-4 | . | . | TRBV7-6 | TGTGCCAGCAGCTTAGCTCTAGTAGGGCTTCATGCAACTAATGAAAAACTGTTTTTT | CASSLALVGLHATNEKLFF
TRBJ2-1 | TRBD2 | . | TRBV10-3 | TGTGCCATCAGGGGGACTAGCGGGAGGGTGAGCTCCTACAATGAGCAGTTCTTC | CAIRGTSGRVSSYNEQFF
TRBJ1-1 | . | . | TRBV2 | TGTGCCAGCAGCAAATCAGGGTTAGGGAAGTTAGCTTTCTTT | CASSKSGLGKLAFF
TRBJ2-1 | . | . | TRBV7-6 | TGTGCCAGCAGCTCCCTTAGGGGCAATGAGCAGTTCTTC | CASSSLRGNEQFF
TRBJ2-3 | TRBD1 | . | TRBV11-2 | TGTGCCAGCAACCGACAGGGAAGTATGCGTACGCAGTATTTT | CASNRQGSMRTQYF
TRBJ1-3 | . | . | TRBV11-1 | TGTGCCAGCAGCTCGGCAGGACGGACCTCTGGAAACACCATATATTTT | CASSSAGRTSGNTIYF
TRBJ1-5 | TRBD1 | few | TRBV19 | TGTGCCAGTAGTATAGTATGGACAGGAAGCAATCAGCCCCAGCATTTT | CASSIVWTGSNQPQHF
TRBJ2-7 | TRBD1 | . | TRBV30 | TGTGCCTGGAGCAGTCGAAGACAGGGGGTGTTCGACGAGCAGTACTTC | CAWSSRRQGVFDEQYF
TRBJ1-5 | . | . | TRBV5-1 | TGCGCCAGCAGCTTGGGACAATCCAATCAGCCCCAGCATTTT | CASSLGQSNQPQHF
TRBJ2-2 | . | . | TRBV29-1 | TGCAGCGTTGAAACCGGGACCCCGAACACCGGGGAGCTGTTTTTT | CSVETGTPNTGELFF
TRBJ2-1 | TRBD2 | . | TRBV28 | TGTGCCAGCAGTTTAGGAGCGGGAGTGCGCAATGAGCAGTTCTTC | CASSLGAGVRNEQFF
TRBJ1-5 | . | . | TRBV19 | TGTGCCAGTAGTATACTCAGGGAGAATCAGCCCCAGCATTTT | CASSILRENQPQHF
TRBJ1-4 | . | . | TRBV5-1 | TGCGCCAGCAGCTTGGTCGGGGGTAATGAAAAACTGTTTTTT | CASSLVGGNEKLFF
TRBJ2-3 | TRBD2 | . | TRBV9 | TGTGCCAGCAGCGTAGCTAGCGGGCAATACACAGATACGCAGTATTTT | CASSVASGQYTDTQYF
TRBJ2-7 | . | few | TRBV27 | TGTGCCAGCAGTTTTGGAAACCGTGGGGAGCAGTACTTC | CASSFGNRGEQYF
TRBJ1-5 | . | once | TRBV2 | TGTGCCAGCAGCCTCGACTCAATTAGCAATCAGCCCCAGCATTTT | CASSLDSISNQPQHF
TRBJ1-2 | . | few | TRBV30 | TGTGCCTGGACGAGGTTAGCTAACTATGGCTACACCTTC | CAWTRLANYGYTF
TRBJ1-4 | . | . | TRBV5-1 | TGCGCCAGCAGCGCCACCTCAGGGGTTCAAGAAAAACTGTTTTTT | CASSATSGVQEKLFF
TRBJ2-1 | TRBD2 | . | TRBV11-2 | TGTGCCAGCAGCTTAAATCTAGCGGGAGGGGGCTACAATGAGCAGTTCTTC | CASSLNLAGGGYNEQFF
TRBJ1-2 | . | . | TRBV30 | TGTGCCTGGACTCACGGTTCCTATGGCTACACCTTC | CAWTHGSYGYTF
TRBJ2-3 | . | few | TRBV5-1 | TGCGCCAGCAGCTTTGGGGACAACACAGATACGCAGTATTTT | CASSFGDNTDTQYF
TRBJ1-1 | TRBD1 | . | TRBV7-8 | TGTGCCAGCAGCTCTGGACAGGGTGTAACTGAAGCTTTCTTT | CASSSGQGVTEAFF
TRBJ2-5 | TRBD2 | . | TRBV30 | TGTGCCTGGAGTGTTTGTAGCGGGGGGCCCCCCCAAGAGACCCAGTACTTC | CAWSVCSGGPPQETQYF
TRBJ2-1 | . | . | TRBV5-5 | TGTGCCAGCAGCTTCGAGGGAAGGTCCTACAATGAGCAGTTCTTC | CASSFEGRSYNEQFF
TRBJ2-1 | . | once | TRBV9 | TGTGCCAGCAGCCCCGCGGGGCCCCCGCCGGGGCAGTTCTTC | CASSPAGPPPGQFF
TRBJ2-3 | TRBD2 | . | TRBV7-3 | TGTGCCAGCAGCTTAATGCCGGGAGGGAGCACAGATACGCAGTATTTT | CASSLMPGGSTDTQYF
TRBJ1-2 | . | once | TRBV4-1 | TGCGCCAGCAGCGGGACTCACTCCGAGGGCTACACCTTC | CASSGTHSEGYTF
TRBJ1-1 | TRBD1 | once | TRBV7-8 | TGTGCCAGCAACAGACAACAGGGGGCCACTGAAGCTTTCTTT | CASNRQQGATEAFF
TRBJ1-4 | . | . | TRBV30 | TGTGCCTGGAGTGTCGTAGGAGGGAGAAATGAAAAACTGTTTTTT | CAWSVVGGRNEKLFF
TRBJ2-5 | . | . | TRBV7-2 | TGTGCCAGCAGCCCCTCAGGGGAGACCCAGTACTTC | CASSPSGETQYF
TRBJ1-3 | . | . | TRBV19 | TGTGCCAGTAGTGAAAGCCCGCTCTCTGGAAACACCATATATTTT | CASSESPLSGNTIYF
TRBJ1-6 | . | . | TRBV11-3 | TGTGCCAGCAGCTTAGGTCGGGGAAGGAATTCACCCCTCCACTTT | CASSLGRGRNSPLHF